This TCR beta chain is drawn from a study of blood T cell repertoires in COVID-19. Study summary: Samples of COVID-19 (acute and convalescent) were obtained from the United States, Italy and Spain.

Some clones are missing from TCRdb's copy, which holds only in-frame ones; the method was immunoSEQ multiplex PCR. The table includes about 140,000 clones, around 81% detected once. This clone was recorded a few times. The CDR3 has 15 residues. CDR1 and CDR2 from the germline V gene are SGHRS and YFSETQ. With 0 bases clipped from V and 2 bases from J, the junction kept 5 bases outside the gene matches. This sequence originates from a human donor in a cohort sampled during active COVID-19. The V and J genes are TRBV5-1 and TRBJ2-7, with 7 bases that match TRBD1. The sequencing sample was made of peripheral blood. In DNA form, the CDR3 reads TGCGCCAGCAGCTTGGAGGTGACAGGGACCTACGAGCAGTACTTC. Encoded protein: CASSLEVTGTYEQYF.